This TCR beta chain was identified during a study of blood T cell repertoires in COVID-19. V lost 3 bases and J 0 bases, leaving 9 bases between the germline ends. This CDR3 spans 15 amino acids. CDR1 and CDR2 from the germline V gene are SNHLY and FYNNEI. Produced via immunoSEQ multiplex PCR; TCRdb's table is partial and in-frame only. The sample lists roughly 52,000 clones; more than 70% were seen once. Input material: peripheral blood. This chain joins TRBV2 and TRBJ1-3; D is uncertain. The sequence was collected from a woman of 80 years or more with acute or convalescent COVID-19. CDR3 sequence reads: CASSEGVISGNTIYF. The CDR3 DNA reads as TGTGCCAGCAGTGAGGGCGTTATCTCTGGAAACACCATATATTTT.